This T cell receptor beta chain came from a study of blood T cell repertoires in COVID-19. Study information: Samples came from the United States, Italy and Spain, spanning acute and convalescent COVID-19. Sources were T cells, B-cell-depleted T cells, or PBMCs; the material itself was cDNA or gDNA.

In the source study's methods: Quantification of nucleated cells was approximated via reference gene primer amplification. The data were produced by immunoSEQ multiplex PCR, yet TCRdb's version contains in-frame clones alone and is incomplete. V and J calls and clone size are as listed in that table; D and trimming were resolved from the DNA. This table holds some 66,000 clones, 82% found once. The V and J ends lost 7 bases and 1 base respectively, with 7 bases between them. Germline CDR1 and CDR2: MNHEY and SMNVEV (reference sequence). The CDR3 has 13 residues. The sequence came from a man aged 55-75 years with acute or convalescent COVID-19. The sample consisted of peripheral blood. This chain links TRBV27 with TRBJ2-2, with D perhaps matching TRBD1 (5 bases). DNA for the CDR3: TGTGCCAGCACCGACAGGAACACCGGGGAGCTGTTTTTT. It encodes CASTDRNTGELFF.